This TCR beta chain was retrieved from a study of PD-1 blockade in classical Hodgkin lymphoma. Study-wide findings and caveats: Reports indicated that newly diagnosed patients had lower baseline TCR diversity than healthy donors did. With CD4+ cells, TCR diversity rose significantly by C4D1, but not with CD8+ cells. The diversity seen at baseline in complete responders resembled that of newly diagnosed patients.

The assay was immunoSEQ multiplex PCR, and TCRdb's table has in-frame clones only and misses some. Of roughly 7,500 clones detected, about 77% appear once; the ten largest clones hold approximately 2.6%. Every one of the patients relapsed after autologous stem cell transplantation (brentuximab vedotin exposure was variable). Purification of CD4+ T cells from thawed PBMCs was performed via magnetic negative selection. This CDR3 is 17 amino acids long. The V gene's germline CDR1 is MGHRA and CDR2 YSYEKL. V gave up 4 bases and J gave up 5 bases; unmatched junction bases: 14. In this sample, this clone turned up a few times. Its specificity is not known.

The TCR sequence derives from a human donor with classical Hodgkin lymphoma. The sample was CD4+ T cells from blood, taken at baseline. The rearrangement joins TRBV4-1 to TRBJ2-1; TRBD2 matches 7 bases. The chain's CDR3 is CASSRLRGGSGDNEQFF. The CDR3 DNA reads as TGCGCCAGCAGCCGATTACGGGGCGGGAGTGGGGACAATGAGCAGTTCTTC.